This record covers a single TCR beta chain. Which antigen it targets is not known. It has no much larger one-base neighbor in the sample; base qualities were not kept. The CDR3, from cysteine to phenylalanine, totals 11 residues. Only CDR3 DNA remains: 33 bases, in frame from the first base. Per the germline V gene (reference sequence), DFQATT is the CDR1 and SNEGSKA is the CDR2. V is shortened by 4 bases, J by 14 bases, and the region joining them spans 16 bases. This specimen belongs to a study of T cell changes during pregnancy in multiple sclerosis (dated by TCRdb to 2018 to 2020). With respect to the entire study: In women with multiple sclerosis, the researchers looked at how the T cell repertoire shifted as pregnancy progressed.

Library preparation used the immunoSEQ multiplex PCR assay. TCRdb provides this immuneACCESS table in a form limited to in-frame rearrangements. Some clones are lacking; in checked studies, under half of them reflect an unresolved V gene, and why the rest are absent is not known. This sample holds about 55,000 clones; around 89% were observed only once. The top ten clonotypes cover 0.55% to 0.6% of the sample. The chain is made from TRBV20-1 and TRBJ2-3; TRBD1 is a weak D gene call, 6 bases matching. This clonotype originated in a female donor with multiple sclerosis, enrolled in a pregnancy study. The source was CD4+ T cells from peripheral blood mononuclear cells, collected in the first trimester of pregnancy. Here the CDR3 is given as CSAKGPDRRYF. The DNA sequence is TGCAGTGCTAAGGGGCCCGACAGGCGGTATTTT.